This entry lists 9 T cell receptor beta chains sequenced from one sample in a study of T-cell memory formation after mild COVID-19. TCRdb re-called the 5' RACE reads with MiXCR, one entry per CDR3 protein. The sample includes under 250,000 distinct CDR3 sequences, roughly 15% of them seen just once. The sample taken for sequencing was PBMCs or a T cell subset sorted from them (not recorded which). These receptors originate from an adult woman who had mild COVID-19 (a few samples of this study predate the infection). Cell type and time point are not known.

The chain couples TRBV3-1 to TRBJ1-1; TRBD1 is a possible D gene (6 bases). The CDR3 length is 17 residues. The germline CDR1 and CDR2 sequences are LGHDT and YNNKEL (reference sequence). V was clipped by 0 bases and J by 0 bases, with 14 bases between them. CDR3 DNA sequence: TGTGCCAGCAGCCAAGATTTCGGGACAACGGTGAACACTGAAGCTTTCTTT. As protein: CASSQDFGTTVNTEAFF.

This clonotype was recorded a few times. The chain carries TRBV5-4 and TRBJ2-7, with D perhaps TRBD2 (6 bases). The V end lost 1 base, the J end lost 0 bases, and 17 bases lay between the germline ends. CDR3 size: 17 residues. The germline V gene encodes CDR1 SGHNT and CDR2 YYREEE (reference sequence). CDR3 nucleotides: TGTGCCAGCAGCTTGCGAGGCGGCGGGGCTAGCTCCTACGAGCAGTACTTC. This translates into CASSLRGGGASSYEQYF. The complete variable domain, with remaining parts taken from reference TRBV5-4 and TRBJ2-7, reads ETGVTQSPTHLIKTRGQQVTLRCSSQSGHNTVSWYQQALGQGPQFIFQYYREEENGRGNFPPRFSGLQFPNYSSELNVNALELDDSALYLCASSLRGGGASSYEQYFGPGTRLTVT.

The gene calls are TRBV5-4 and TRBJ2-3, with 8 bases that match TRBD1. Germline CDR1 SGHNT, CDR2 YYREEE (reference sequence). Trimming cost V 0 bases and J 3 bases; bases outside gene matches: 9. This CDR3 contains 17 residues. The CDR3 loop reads CASSLGQGMVRTDTQYF. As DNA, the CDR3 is TGTGCCAGCAGCTTGGGACAGGGGATGGTTCGGACAGATACGCAGTATTTT. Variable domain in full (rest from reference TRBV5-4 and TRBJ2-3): ETGVTQSPTHLIKTRGQQVTLRCSSQSGHNTVSWYQQALGQGPQFIFQYYREEENGRGNFPPRFSGLQFPNYSSELNVNALELDDSALYLCASSLGQGMVRTDTQYFGPGTRLTVL.

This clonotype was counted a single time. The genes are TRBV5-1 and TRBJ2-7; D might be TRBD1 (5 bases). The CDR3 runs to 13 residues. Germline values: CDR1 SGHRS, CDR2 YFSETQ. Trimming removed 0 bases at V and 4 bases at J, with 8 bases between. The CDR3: CASSLDGAYEQYF. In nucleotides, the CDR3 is TGCGCCAGCAGCTTGGATGGGGCGTACGAGCAGTACTTC.

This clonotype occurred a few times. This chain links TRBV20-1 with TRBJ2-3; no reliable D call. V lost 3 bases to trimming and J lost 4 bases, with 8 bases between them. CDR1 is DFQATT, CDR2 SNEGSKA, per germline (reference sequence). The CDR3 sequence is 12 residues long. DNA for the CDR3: TGCAGTGCTAGGGCGATGGCAGATACGCAGTATTTT. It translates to CSARAMADTQYF.

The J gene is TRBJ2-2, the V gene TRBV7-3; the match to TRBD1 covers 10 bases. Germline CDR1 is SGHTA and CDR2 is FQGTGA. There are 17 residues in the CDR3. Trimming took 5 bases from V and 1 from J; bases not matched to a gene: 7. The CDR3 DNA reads TGTGCCAGCAGCCGACTCTGGGACAGGGGGAACACCGGGGAGCTGTTTTTT. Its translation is CASSRLWDRGNTGELFF.

CDR3 nucleotide sequence: TGCGCCAGCAGCCAAGATCGGTGGGCGGGCCCTAAAGAGACCCAGTACTTC. It codes for CASSQDRWAGPKETQYF. The V and J genes are TRBV4-3 and TRBJ2-5; TRBD2 is a possible D gene (5 bases). This CDR3 is 17 amino acids long. V lost 0 bases to trimming and J lost 3 bases, with 17 bases between them. Per germline, CDR1 LGHNA and CDR2 YSLEER.

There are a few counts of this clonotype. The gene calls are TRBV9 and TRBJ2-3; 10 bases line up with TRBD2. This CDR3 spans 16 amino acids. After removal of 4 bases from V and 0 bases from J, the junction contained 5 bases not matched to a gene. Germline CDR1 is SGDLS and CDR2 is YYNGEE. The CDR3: CASSRSGGESTDTQYF. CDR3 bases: TGTGCCAGCAGCCGGAGCGGGGGGGAAAGCACAGATACGCAGTATTTT.

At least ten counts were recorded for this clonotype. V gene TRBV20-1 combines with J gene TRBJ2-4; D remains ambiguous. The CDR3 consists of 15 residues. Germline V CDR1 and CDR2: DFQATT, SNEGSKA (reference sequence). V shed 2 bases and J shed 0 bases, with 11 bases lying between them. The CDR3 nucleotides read TGCAGTGCTAGAATTGACGTTCTAGCCAAAAACATTCAGTACTTC. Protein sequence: CSARIDVLAKNIQYF.